This T cell receptor beta chain was profiled in a study of T cell responses to AZD1222 COVID-19 vaccine. Whole-study findings and limits: Only a handful of AZD1222 recipients, more than 5 in all, had baseline seropositivity. Samples come after the peak T cell response, not at day 14. It should be noted that donors were predominantly white British and more often female, and clonal diversity was possibly underestimated. Spike-wide coverage was observed for vaccine-associated CD4 TCRs, with dominant responses at 160-218 and 743-854.

Clones were read by immunoSEQ multiplex PCR, and TCRdb kept only the in-frame ones, dropping some. Of 80,000 to 95,000 clones listed, approximately 90% were seen once; the top ten hold 5% to 5.5%. The V gene lost 6 bases and the J gene lost 3 bases, with 14 bases spanning the gap. CDR1 is SNHLY, CDR2 FYNNEI, per germline. The CDR3 covers 15 residues. Comment on this clone: Its antigen is undetermined.

The sample was peripheral blood, taken 28 days after the second AZD1222 dose. The chain employs TRBV2 and TRBJ1-4, with D possibly matching TRBD1 (5 bases). The clonotype was recovered from an adult who received the AZD1222 COVID-19 vaccine. CDR3 sequence: CASSPTTASNEKLFF. The CDR3 DNA reads TGTGCCAGCAGCCCCACGACAGCCTCTAATGAAAAACTGTTTTTT.